One sample yielded the 11 T cell receptor beta chains listed below, sequenced in a study of blood T cells in healthy people across ages. Combining a sample-barcoded 5' primer with a J-beta primer mix, a second PCR ran for roughly 6 to 12 cycles. Using its own MiXCR run on the 5' RACE reads, TCRdb lists one record per CDR3 protein. The sample records just under 750,000 distinct CDR3 sequences, over 20% being singletons. Sequenced material: blood. The receptors come from a man in his 70s in good health.

This clonotype was observed a few times. The CDR3 loop reads CASGYGMKATDTQYF. CDR3 DNA sequence: TGTGCCAGTGGTTACGGGATGAAGGCCACAGATACGCAGTATTTT. The V gene is TRBV9, the J gene TRBJ2-3, with D tentatively TRBD2 (5 bases). Trimming pared 8 bases from V and 2 bases from J, leaving 18 bases between. Germline CDR1 and CDR2: SGDLS and YYNGEE. The CDR3 loop spans 15 amino acids. The full variable domain, completed using reference TRBV9 and TRBJ2-3, is DSGVTQTPKHLITATGQRVTLRCSPRSGDLSVYWYQQSLDQGLQFLIQYYNGEERAKGNILERFSAQQFPDLHSELNLSSLELGDSALYFCASGYGMKATDTQYFGPGTRLTVL.

This clonotype was counted between two and nine times. This sequence joins TRBV3-1 and TRBJ2-5, with 7 nucleotides matching TRBD1. The end of the DNA is better explained by TRBJ2-1, so the J call may be wrong. The germline V gene has CDR1 LGHDT and CDR2 YNNKEL (reference sequence). This CDR3 spans 15 amino acids. CDR3 in amino acids: CASSHPGQNYNEQFF. CDR3 in DNA: TGTGCCAGCAGCCACCCGGGACAGAACTACAATGAGCAGTTCTTC.

The rearrangement joins TRBV19 to TRBJ2-7, with D perhaps matching TRBD1 or TRBD2 (5 bases each). This CDR3 contains 13 residues. CDR1 and CDR2 from the germline V gene are LNHDA and SQIVND (reference sequence). The CDR3 nucleotides read TGTGTCGGCAGTGGACCGGGGCGCTACGAGCAGTACTTC. Protein sequence: CVGSGPGRYEQYF. Full variable domain (rest looked up from reference TRBV19 and TRBJ2-7): DGGITQSPKYLFRKEGQNVTLSCEQNLNHDAMYWYRQDPGQGLRLIYYSQIVNDFQKGDIAEGYSVSREKKESFPLTVTSAQKNPTAFYLCVGSGPGRYEQYFGPGTRLTVT.

The genes are TRBV12-3 or TRBV12-4 and TRBJ2-3, with TRBD2 as a possible D gene (6 bases). The CDR3 sequence is 15 residues long. Deletions cut 1 base from V and 4 bases from J, with 12 bases between. The CDR3 region has the DNA TGTGCCAGCAGTTTAGGCGAAAGGGAGGCAGATACGCAGTATTTT. Protein sequence: CASSLGEREADTQYF.

This clonotype has only a few counts. The chain uses TRBV20-1 and TRBJ1-2; D not resolved. This CDR3 comprises 15 residues. The V end lost 5 bases, the J end lost 0 bases, and 16 bases lay between the germline ends. Germline V gives CDR1 DFQATT, CDR2 SNEGSKA (reference sequence). This CDR3 reads CSARTGTGPNYGYTF. The CDR3 nucleotides are TGCAGTGCTCGCACGGGCACGGGCCCTAACTATGGCTACACCTTC.

The chain couples TRBV28 to TRBJ2-2, with a tentative D call TRBD1 (6 bases). Germline V gene sequence: CDR1 MDHEN, CDR2 SYDVKM. This CDR3 is built from 14 residues. The germline V and J ends were trimmed by 6 bases and 1 base, with 9 bases remaining between them. This chain's CDR3 is CASRRQVNTGELFF. CDR3 sequence (DNA): TGTGCCAGCAGAAGACAGGTGAACACCGGGGAGCTGTTTTTT.

At least ten counts were recorded for this clonotype. The gene calls are TRBV29-1 and TRBJ1-2; D is ambiguous. The germline V gene has CDR1 SQVTM and CDR2 ANQGSEA. The V and J ends lost 0 bases and 4 bases respectively, with 9 bases between them. This CDR3 spans 13 amino acids. The CDR3: CSVEEVVFYGYTF. Here the CDR3 DNA reads TGCAGCGTTGAAGAGGTCGTGTTCTATGGCTACACCTTC.

This clonotype has just a few counts. The CDR3 here is CASSSRTFTTNEKLFF. CDR3 DNA: TGCGCCAGCAGCTCCAGGACATTTACAACTAATGAAAAACTGTTTTTT. This chain connects TRBV5-1 to TRBJ1-4; D might be TRBD1 (5 bases). V was trimmed by 3 bases and J by 0 bases, leaving 12 bases between them. The CDR3 extends over 16 amino acids. Germline loops: CDR1 SGHRS, CDR2 YFSETQ.

The chain is built from TRBV9 and TRBJ2-3; D possibly corresponds to TRBD2 (6 bases). Germline values: CDR1 SGDLS, CDR2 YYNGEE. Trimming pared 0 bases from V and 3 bases from J, leaving 11 bases between. The CDR3 has 15 amino acids. The CDR3 spells CASSVVRGETDTQYF. CDR3 nucleotides: TGTGCCAGCAGCGTAGTTCGCGGGGAAACAGATACGCAGTATTTT. Full variable domain (outside the CDR3, taken from reference TRBV9 and TRBJ2-3): DSGVTQTPKHLITATGQRVTLRCSPRSGDLSVYWYQQSLDQGLQFLIQYYNGEERAKGNILERFSAQQFPDLHSELNLSSLELGDSALYFCASSVVRGETDTQYFGPGTRLTVL.

The chain carries TRBV3-1 and TRBJ2-1, with 7 nucleotides matching TRBD1. J lost 6 bases, V lost 2 bases, and 4 bases had no gene match. The CDR3 is made up of 14 amino acids. Germline-derived CDR1 and CDR2 are LGHDT and YNNKEL (reference sequence). The CDR3 region is CASSQRGQFNEQFF. In DNA, the CDR3 is TGTGCCAGCAGCCAAAGGGGACAGTTCAATGAGCAGTTCTTC.

This clonotype was detected a few times. The chain employs TRBV12-3 or TRBV12-4 and TRBJ2-6, with D tentatively TRBD1 (6 bases). V was shortened by 2 bases and J by 0 bases, with 14 bases between the two germline ends. This CDR3 spans 18 amino acids. The CDR3 coding sequence is TGTGCCAGCAGTTTATCGGGGACAACCTTCTCTGGGGCCAACGTCCTGACTTTC. The encoded protein is CASSLSGTTFSGANVLTF.